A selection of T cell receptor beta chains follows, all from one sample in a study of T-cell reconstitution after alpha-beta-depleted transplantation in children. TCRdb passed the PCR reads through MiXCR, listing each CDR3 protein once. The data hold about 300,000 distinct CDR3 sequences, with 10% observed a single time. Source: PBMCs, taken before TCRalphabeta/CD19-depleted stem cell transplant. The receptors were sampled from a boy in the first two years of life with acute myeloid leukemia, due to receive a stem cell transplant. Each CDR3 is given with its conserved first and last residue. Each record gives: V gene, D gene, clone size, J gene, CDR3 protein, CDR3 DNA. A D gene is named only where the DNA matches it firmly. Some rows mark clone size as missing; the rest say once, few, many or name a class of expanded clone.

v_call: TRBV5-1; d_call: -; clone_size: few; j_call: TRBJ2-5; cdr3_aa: CASSLAWASQETQYF; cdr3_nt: TGCGCCAGCAGCTTGGCCTGGGCCAGCCAAGAGACCCAGTACTTC
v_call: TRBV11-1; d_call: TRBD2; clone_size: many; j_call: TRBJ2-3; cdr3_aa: CASSRLAGGLRTTDTQYF; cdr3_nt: TGTGCCAGCAGCCGACTAGCGGGAGGGTTAAGGACAACAGATACGCAGTATTTT
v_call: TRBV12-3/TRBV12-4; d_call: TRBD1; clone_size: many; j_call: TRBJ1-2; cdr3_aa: CASSRDRANYGYTF; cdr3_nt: TGTGCCAGCAGCCGGGACAGAGCTAACTATGGCTACACCTTC
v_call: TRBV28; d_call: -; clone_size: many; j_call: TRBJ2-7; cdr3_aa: CASSSWTRSYEQYF; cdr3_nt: TGTGCCAGCAGTTCCTGGACGCGCTCCTACGAGCAGTACTTC
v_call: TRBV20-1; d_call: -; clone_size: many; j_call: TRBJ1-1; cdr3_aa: CSARDLPGRKTEAFF; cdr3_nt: TGCAGTGCTAGAGATCTACCGGGTAGGAAAACTGAAGCTTTCTTT
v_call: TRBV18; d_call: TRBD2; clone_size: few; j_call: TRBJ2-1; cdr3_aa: CASSPTSAEQFF; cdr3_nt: TGTGCCAGCTCACCAACTAGCGCTGAGCAGTTCTTC
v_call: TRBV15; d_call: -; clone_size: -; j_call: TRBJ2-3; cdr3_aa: CATSRDGWVVSTTDTQYF; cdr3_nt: TGTGCCACCAGCCGAGACGGCTGGGTAGTTTCTACCACAGATACGCAGTATTTT
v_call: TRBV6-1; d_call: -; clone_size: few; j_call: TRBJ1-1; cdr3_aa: CASSGMVNTEAFF; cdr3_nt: TGTGCCAGCTCGGGGATGGTGAACACTGAAGCTTTCTTT
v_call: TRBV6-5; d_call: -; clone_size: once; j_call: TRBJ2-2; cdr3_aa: CASSYTPGLPGGLFF; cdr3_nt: TGTGCCAGCAGTTACACTCCGGGACTCCCAGGGGGGCTGTTTTTT
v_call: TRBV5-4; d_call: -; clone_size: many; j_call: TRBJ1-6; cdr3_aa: CASSPHGGSPLHF; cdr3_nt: TGTGCCAGCAGCCCGCACGGCGGGTCACCCCTCCACTTT
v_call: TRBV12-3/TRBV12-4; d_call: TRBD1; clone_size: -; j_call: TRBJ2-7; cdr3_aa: CASSPATGGRNEQYF; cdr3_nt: TGTGCCAGCAGTCCAGCGACAGGGGGTAGGAACGAGCAGTACTTC
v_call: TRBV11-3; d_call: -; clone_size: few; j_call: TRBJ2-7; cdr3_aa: CASSLGPGGSHEQYF; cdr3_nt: TGTGCCAGCAGCTTAGGCCCCGGAGGGAGCCACGAGCAGTACTTC
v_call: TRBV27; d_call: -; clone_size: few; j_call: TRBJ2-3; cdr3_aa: CASSYMGPGTQYF; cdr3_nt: TGTGCCAGCAGCTACATGGGCCCAGGTACGCAGTATTTT
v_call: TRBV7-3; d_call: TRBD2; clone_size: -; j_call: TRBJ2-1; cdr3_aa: CASSLYGRRAGDNEQFF; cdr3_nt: TGTGCCAGCAGCTTATACGGGAGGCGAGCGGGTGACAATGAGCAGTTCTTC